This entry features one TCR beta chain sequence. Its specificity is unknown. Attached unique molecular identifiers marked individual cDNA molecules. TCRdb used MiXCR to reprocess the 5' RACE reads, holding one entry per CDR3 protein. The table includes roughly 51,000 distinct CDR3 sequences, around 6.9% detected once. The CDR3 runs 16 residues. Germline loops: CDR1 SGHTA, CDR2 FQGNSA. Trimming took off 5 bases at V and 0 bases at J, with 11 bases between the two ends. The source of the sample is a study of early T cells in non-severe SARS-CoV-2 infection. Study context: Alpha and beta chains were unpaired, from unsorted whole-blood bulk RNA. Overall study findings and caveats: CD4 and private specificities were missed by VDJdb matching, which favored anti-spike CD8 responses.

Source: whole blood, taken at baseline. This clonotype was obtained from an adult who was a healthcare worker with PCR-confirmed SARS-CoV-2 infection or an uninfected control (not recorded which). The genes are TRBV7-2 and TRBJ2-6; D may be TRBD1 (5 bases). CDR3 bases: TGTGCCAGCAGCATGGGCAGGGCCTCTGGGGCCAACGTCCTGACTTTC. Residues: CASSMGRASGANVLTF. Variable domain in full (rest from reference TRBV7-2 and TRBJ2-6): GAGVSQSPSNKVTEKGKDVELRCDPISGHTALYWYRQSLGQGLEFLIYFQGNSAPDKSGLPSDRFSAERTGGSVSTLTIQRTQQEDSAVYLCASSMGRASGANVLTFGAGSRLTVL.